These 29 T cell receptor beta chains came from one sample sequenced in a study of spatial heterogeneity in lung cancer. TCRdb reprocessed the 5' RACE reads via MiXCR and lists one record per CDR3 protein. The sample lists 30,000 to 40,000 distinct CDR3 sequences; about 7.6% were seen once. The time point is: blood at routine non-recurrence follow-up after resection. The source was PBMCs, collected at follow-up. These receptor sequences come from a male donor with early-stage non-small cell lung cancer.

This clonotype was seen repeatedly, ten times or more. The chain carries TRBV29-1 and TRBJ1-2; D gene ambiguous. Germline V gene lookup returns CDR1 SQVTM and CDR2 ANQGSEA. Trimming took off 2 bases at V and 0 bases at J, with 7 bases between the two ends. The CDR3 loop spans 13 amino acids. The CDR3 DNA is TGCAGCGTTGAACAGCTAGCTAACTATGGCTACACCTTC. This sequence encodes CSVEQLANYGYTF. Supplemented by reference TRBV29-1 and TRBJ1-2, the full variable domain reads SAVISQKPSRDICQRGTSLTIQCQVDSQVTMMFWYRQQPGQSLTLIATANQGSEATYESGFVIDKFPISRPNLTFSTLTVSNMSPEDSSIYLCSVEQLANYGYTFGSGTRLTVV.

This clonotype showed up many times. The chain is built from TRBV5-1 and TRBJ1-2; no reliable D call. Deletions cut 0 bases from V and 4 bases from J, with 10 bases between. The CDR3 is made up of 14 amino acids. Germline CDR1 reads SGHRS; CDR2 reads YFSETQ. The CDR3: CASSLDGEPYGYTF. Here the CDR3 DNA reads TGCGCCAGCAGCTTGGATGGGGAACCCTATGGCTACACCTTC.

This clonotype was recorded many times. The rearrangement links TRBV7-8 to TRBJ1-5, with 9 bases matching TRBD1. This CDR3 has 16 amino acids. Trimming took 4 bases from V and 4 from J; bases not matched to a gene: 8. The germline CDR1 and CDR2 sequences are SGHVS and FQNEAQ. CDR3 DNA: TGTGCCAGCAGCTCCACACTTGGGACAGGGAATCAGCCCCAGCATTTT. It codes for CASSSTLGTGNQPQHF.

This clonotype occurred many times. The V gene is TRBV29-1, the J gene TRBJ2-6; 11 bases fit TRBD1. J gave up 1 base and V 7 bases, and 3 bases lay outside the gene matches. The CDR3 contains 15 residues. Germline V gives CDR1 SQVTM, CDR2 ANQGSEA. CDR3 sequence: CSAGTGGSGANVLTF. CDR3 bases: TGCAGCGCAGGGACAGGGGGTTCTGGGGCCAACGTCCTGACTTTC.

This clonotype was picked up many times. The J gene is TRBJ2-7, the V gene TRBV12-3 or TRBV12-4; no reliable D call. The CDR3 has 14 amino acids. The V gene lost 2 bases and the J gene lost 3 bases, with 11 bases spanning the gap. CDR3 DNA: TGTGCCAGCAGTTTAATGGGGTCTAACTACGAGCAGTACTTC. Its protein product is CASSLMGSNYEQYF.

Ten or more counts support this clonotype. The chain carries TRBV7-8 and TRBJ2-5; D ambiguous. The CDR3 has 13 amino acids. CDR1 is SGHVS, CDR2 FQNEAQ, per germline. V dropped 6 bases and J dropped 5 bases, with 13 bases sitting between them. As DNA, the CDR3 is TGTGCCAGCAGATTTTCGGGTCCCGAGACCCAGTACTTC. This translates into CASRFSGPETQYF.

This clonotype was seen many times. The rearrangement links TRBV5-4 to TRBJ2-5; D may be TRBD1 or TRBD2 (5 bases each). V lost 2 bases and J 3 bases, leaving 11 bases between the germline ends. Germline CDR1 reads SGHNT; CDR2 reads YYREEE (reference sequence). This CDR3 has 14 residues. The CDR3 DNA is TGTGCCAGCAGCTTCTCCGGGGCCGAAGAGACCCAGTACTTC. Its protein product is CASSFSGAEETQYF.

J is TRBJ2-7 and V is TRBV9; D gene ambiguous. The CDR3 spans 14 residues. Trimming took 4 bases from V and 3 from J, leaving 14 bases between them. The germline gives CDR1 SGDLS, CDR2 YYNGEE. The CDR3 sequence: CASSTTDQYYEQYF. The CDR3 DNA reads as TGTGCCAGCAGCACGACGGACCAATACTACGAGCAGTACTTC. The full variable domain, completed using reference TRBV9 and TRBJ2-7, is DSGVTQTPKHLITATGQRVTLRCSPRSGDLSVYWYQQSLDQGLQFLIQYYNGEERAKGNILERFSAQQFPDLHSELNLSSLELGDSALYFCASSTTDQYYEQYFGPGTRLTVT.

In its sample, this clonotype was seen many times. The chain is built from TRBV18 and TRBJ1-5; D might be TRBD1 (5 bases). The V and J ends lost 6 bases and 5 bases respectively, with 14 bases between them. The CDR3 covers 14 residues. Germline values: CDR1 KGHSH, CDR2 LQKENI. The CDR3 here is CASSDRDSDQPQHF. CDR3 coding DNA: TGTGCCAGCTCGGATAGGGACTCCGATCAGCCCCAGCATTTT.

In this sample, this clonotype turned up once. A single base separates this from a much larger clone, so it may be a read error. The rearrangement links TRBV20-1 to TRBJ1-6; D is unresolved. CDR1 is DFQATT and CDR2 is SNEGSKA in the germline V gene (reference sequence). This CDR3 spans 16 amino acids. The CDR3 region has the DNA TGCAGTGCTAGAGAGGTAAAGCAGGCCGGTAATTCACCCCCCCACTTT. Protein product: CSAREVKQAGNSPPHF.

This clonotype was found a few times. The chain joins TRBV12-3 or TRBV12-4 to TRBJ2-1; tentative D call: TRBD2 (5 bases). The CDR3 has 14 amino acids. V lost 5 bases and J lost 7, with 15 bases in between. CDR3 coding DNA: TGTGCCAGCAGTCTGAGGACTCTACGGAATGAGCAGTTCTTC. Translated: CASSLRTLRNEQFF.

This clonotype showed up many times. The rearrangement uses TRBV19 and TRBJ1-2; D is ambiguous. V was pared by 5 bases and J by 0 bases, with 13 bases between. This CDR3 is 15 amino acids long. Germline loops: CDR1 LNHDA, CDR2 SQIVND (reference sequence). The CDR3 sequence: CASSLGFVANYGYTF. The DNA for the CDR3 is TGTGCCAGTAGTCTGGGATTTGTAGCTAACTATGGCTACACCTTC.

This clonotype has at least ten counts. This chain uses TRBV12-5 with TRBJ2-1; D remains ambiguous. This CDR3 region has 14 residues. With 6 bases removed from V and 2 bases from J, the gap between germline ends came to 11 bases. Germline CDR1 and CDR2: LGHNT and FRNRAP. CDR3 residues: CASGSPFPYNEQFF. CDR3 in DNA: TGTGCTAGTGGCTCACCCTTTCCCTACAATGAGCAGTTCTTC.

About this clonotype itself: It may be a read error: a sequence one base away is much more abundant. The rearrangement links TRBV12-3 or TRBV12-4 to TRBJ2-1; the D gene is possibly TRBD2 (5 bases). The CDR3 sequence is 12 residues long. Trimming took 7 bases from V and 8 from J, leaving 12 bases between them. CDR3 loop: CASKTSYDEQFF. In DNA form, the CDR3 reads TGTGCCAGCAAAACTAGTTACGATGAGCAGTTCTTC.

The chain is built from TRBV7-9 and TRBJ2-1; unclear D gene. Trimming pared 0 bases from V and 3 bases from J, leaving 6 bases between. CDR3 length: 14 amino acids. Germline CDR1 reads SEHNR; CDR2 reads FQNEAQ (reference sequence). CDR3: CASSLAGSYNEQFF. The CDR3 coding sequence is TGTGCCAGCAGCTTAGCCGGCAGCTACAATGAGCAGTTCTTC.

The table lists this clonotype with many counts. The chain carries TRBV5-8 and TRBJ2-5; 11 positions match TRBD2. The CDR3 contains 14 residues. The ends lost 7 bases at V and 4 bases at J; junction bases unmatched: 6. CDR1 and CDR2 from the germline V gene are SGHTS and YDEGEE. CDR3 in DNA: TGTGCCAGCCCTAGCGGGGGGACCCTAGAGACCCAGTACTTC. As protein: CASPSGGTLETQYF. Using reference TRBV5-8 and TRBJ2-5 for the parts outside the CDR3, the full variable domain is EAGVTQSPTHLIKTRGQQATLRCSPISGHTSVYWYQQALGLGLQFLLWYDEGEERNRGNFPPRFSGRQFPNYSSELNVNALELEDSALYLCASPSGGTLETQYFGPGTRLLVL.

This clonotype was picked up a small number of times. DNA of the CDR3: TGCAGTGCCCAGACTAGCGGGGGTCACGAGCAGTACTTC. Its translation: CSAQTSGGHEQYF. J is TRBJ2-7 and V is TRBV20-1; 12 bases align to TRBD2. J gave up 5 bases and V 6 bases, and 5 bases lay outside the gene matches. In germline, CDR1 is DFQATT, CDR2 SNEGSKA (reference sequence). The CDR3 is 13 amino acids.

This clonotype has only a few counts. The chain has TRBV5-6 and TRBJ2-7; TRBD2 aligns across 11 bases. V lost 3 bases to trimming and J lost 2 bases; unmatched junction nucleotides: 16. The CDR3 has 19 amino acids. Germline V gives CDR1 SGHDT, CDR2 YYEEEE. Here the CDR3 DNA reads TGTGCCAGCAGCTCCGAGCTTCAATTAGCGGGGGGGCGGGCCTACGAGCAGTACTTC. Translating gives CASSSELQLAGGRAYEQYF.

At least ten counts were recorded for this clonotype. The CDR3 sequence: CASSLVGDTEAFF. CDR3 DNA: TGTGCCAGCAGTTTAGTAGGGGACACTGAAGCTTTCTTT. This chain connects TRBV12-3 or TRBV12-4 to TRBJ1-1, with TRBD1 as a possible D gene (5 bases). The CDR3 contains 13 residues. Trimming pared 1 base from V and 3 bases from J, leaving 6 bases between.

This clonotype has ten or more counts. This sequence joins TRBV20-1 and TRBJ2-5; D assignment may be TRBD1 or TRBD2 (5 bases each). The germline V and J ends were trimmed by 1 base and 1 base, with 13 bases remaining between them. The CDR3 is made up of 15 amino acids. CDR1 DFQATT and CDR2 SNEGSKA come from the germline V gene (reference sequence). For the CDR3, the DNA is TGCAGTGCTAGAGGGACAACCGGGACCCAAGAGACCCAGTACTTC. Translated, it gives CSARGTTGTQETQYF.

The chain recombines TRBV20-1 with TRBJ1-2; D may be TRBD1 (6 bases). The V end lost 0 bases, the J end lost 7 bases, and 15 bases lay between the germline ends. Germline CDR1 DFQATT, CDR2 SNEGSKA (reference sequence). The CDR3 is made up of 14 amino acids. Written as DNA, the CDR3 is TGCAGTGCTAGAGATCAGCCGGGGGCAGGTGGCTACACCTTC. Translating it yields CSARDQPGAGGYTF.

Many counts were recorded for this clonotype. V gene TRBV7-9 combines with J gene TRBJ2-3, with TRBD2 identical over 15 bases. This CDR3 contains 19 residues. V trimming: 2 bases; J trimming: 3 bases; junction bases outside the gene matches: 9. Germline CDR1 SEHNR, CDR2 FQNEAQ (reference sequence). Here the CDR3 reads CASSLSYGLAGGPTDTQYF. In DNA, the CDR3 is TGTGCCAGCAGCTTATCCTACGGACTAGCGGGGGGGCCGACAGATACGCAGTATTTT.

This clonotype was observed at least ten times. The V and J genes are TRBV12-3 or TRBV12-4 and TRBJ2-5; no definite D call. V lost 5 bases and J lost 1, with 8 bases in between. The CDR3 covers 13 residues. CDR3 in amino acids: CASSDDPQETQYF. The CDR3 DNA sequence: TGTGCCAGCAGTGACGACCCCCAAGAGACCCAGTACTTC.

This clonotype was seen many times. The chain couples TRBV9 to TRBJ2-1, with no clear D. The CDR3 runs to 12 residues. Trimming cost V 0 bases and J 8 bases, with 6 bases left between them. CDR1 is SGDLS, CDR2 YYNGEE, per germline. The CDR3 loop is CASSVAGYEQFF. Here the CDR3 DNA reads TGTGCCAGCAGCGTAGCTGGCTATGAGCAGTTCTTC.

Notes on this clonotype: It may be a read error: a sequence one base away is much more abundant. The rearrangement links TRBV3-1 to TRBJ2-4, with 7 bases that match TRBD1. The junction had 14 bases not matched to a gene; V was cut back by 6 bases and J by 6 bases. This CDR3 is built from 16 residues. The V gene's germline CDR1 is LGHDT and CDR2 YNNKEL (reference sequence). The CDR3 region has the DNA TGTGCCAGCAGGAATAAAGGGGGCAGGGTCCGAAACATTCAGTACTTC. This codes for CASRNKGGRVRNIQYF.

In this sample, this clonotype turned up many times. The chain links TRBV7-8 to TRBJ2-3, with no clear D. This CDR3 is built from 16 residues. CDR1 and CDR2 (germline): SGHVS, FQNEAQ. Trimming stripped 5 bases from V and 0 bases from J, with 15 bases between. The CDR3 region is CASSEPTPLSTDTQYF. In DNA form, the CDR3 reads TGTGCCAGCAGCGAACCGACACCTCTAAGCACAGATACGCAGTATTTT.

This clonotype was picked up many times. The chain joins TRBV27 to TRBJ2-1, with TRBD2 matching over 10 bases. Germline lookup yields CDR1 MNHEY and CDR2 SMNVEV (reference sequence). V gave up 3 bases and J gave up 8 bases; unmatched junction bases: 4. This CDR3 has 14 residues. The CDR3 loop reads CASSLSLAGYEQFF. CDR3 DNA sequence: TGTGCCAGCAGTTTGTCACTAGCGGGGTATGAGCAGTTCTTC.

By frequency in the sample, this clonotype is medium-sized. The chain joins TRBV30 to TRBJ2-2; possibly TRBD1 or TRBD2 for D (5 bases each). Between the trimmed V and J ends, which lost 2 bases and 4 bases, there was a span of 14 bases. The CDR3 is made up of 15 amino acids. The germline CDR1 and CDR2 sequences are GTSNPN and SVGIG (reference sequence). CDR3 coding DNA: TGTGCCTGGAGTTTGGCAGGGAGCAGCACCGGGGAGCTGTTTTTT. This translates into CAWSLAGSSTGELFF.

This clonotype was counted many times. This CDR3 is CAITNSPDGPGYTF. The CDR3 region has the DNA TGTGCCATCACTAATTCCCCGGACGGCCCTGGCTACACCTTC. The chain is built from TRBV10-3 and TRBJ1-2; D not resolved. Germline V lookup: CDR1 ENHRY, CDR2 SYGVKD. The CDR3 spans 14 residues. Trimming left V 7 bases short and J 7 bases short, with 19 bases between.